The 29 T cell receptor beta chains below come from one sample, sequenced in a study of blood T cell repertoires in COVID-19. The data were produced by immunoSEQ multiplex PCR, yet TCRdb's version contains in-frame clones alone and is incomplete. Here the sample spans more than 250,000 clones, around nine tenths being singletons. The sample consisted of peripheral blood. All receptors derive from a man aged 50 to 59 with active or convalescent COVID-19.

The V gene is TRBV14, the J gene TRBJ2-7; TRBD1 matches 7 bases. The junction had 7 bases not matched to a gene; V was cut back by 2 bases and J by 0 bases. Per germline, CDR1 SGHDN and CDR2 FVKESK. CDR3 length: 16 residues. Written as DNA, the CDR3 is TGTGCCAGCAGCCAAAAGACAGGGTCGAGCTCCTACGAGCAGTACTTC. This translates into CASSQKTGSSSYEQYF.

The chain links TRBV5-1 to TRBJ2-5; 11 bases are shared with TRBD2. The length of the CDR3 is 17 residues. Trimming took 4 bases from V and 5 from J; bases not matched to a gene: 13. Germline V gene data show CDR1 as SGHRS and CDR2 as YFSETQ. CDR3 protein: CASSRTSGLTGEETQYF. The CDR3 bases are TGCGCCAGCAGCCGGACTAGCGGGCTAACCGGGGAGGAGACCCAGTACTTC.

The rearrangement uses TRBV18 and TRBJ1-1; D gene uncertain. Germline loops: CDR1 KGHSH, CDR2 LQKENI. This CDR3 comprises 13 residues. Trimming removed 3 bases from V and 4 bases from J, with 9 bases in between. CDR3 coding DNA: TGTGCCAGCTCACCGACCCTAGGCACTGAAGCTTTCTTT. Encoded protein: CASSPTLGTEAFF.

This clone was counted once. The gene calls are TRBV6-5 and TRBJ2-4, with TRBD1 as a possible D gene (5 bases). The germline V and J ends were trimmed by 6 bases and 7 bases, with 19 bases remaining between them. The CDR3 extends over 15 amino acids. From germline, CDR1 is MNHEY and CDR2 SVGAGI. The CDR3, as DNA: TGTGCCAGCAGCCGACAGTGGAGCGATAGGAACATTCAGTACTTC. Its protein is CASSRQWSDRNIQYF.

The chain is built from TRBV5-1 and TRBJ2-3; 7 nucleotides align to TRBD1. This CDR3 spans 14 amino acids. The germline V gene has CDR1 SGHRS and CDR2 YFSETQ. Trimming cost V 2 bases and J 3 bases; bases outside gene matches: 3. CDR3 DNA sequence: TGCGCCAGCAGCTTAGGCAGGGGGACAGATACGCAGTATTTT. Protein: CASSLGRGTDTQYF.

The V call is TRBV19, the J call TRBJ1-2; D might be TRBD1 (5 bases). Germline V gene lookup returns CDR1 LNHDA and CDR2 SQIVND (reference sequence). Trimming took 8 bases from V and 0 from J, leaving 13 bases between them. This CDR3 is 14 amino acids long. The CDR3 DNA is TGTGCCAGTGCTTATGACAGTTCTAACTATGGCTACACCTTC. Amino acid sequence: CASAYDSSNYGYTF.

J is TRBJ1-5 and V is TRBV5-1; the match to TRBD1 covers 7 bases. The CDR3 consists of 14 residues. In germline, CDR1 is SGHRS, CDR2 YFSETQ. Trimming removed 3 bases from V and 4 bases from J; junction bases left unmatched: 4. The CDR3 DNA sequence: TGCGCCAGCAGCTGGGGACAGCCTAATCAGCCCCAGCATTTT. This encodes CASSWGQPNQPQHF. Variable domain in full (rest from reference TRBV5-1 and TRBJ1-5): KAGVTQTPRYLIKTRGQQVTLSCSPISGHRSVSWYQQTPGQGLQFLFEYFSETQRNKGNFPGRFSGRQFSNSRSEMNVSTLELGDSALYLCASSWGQPNQPQHFGDGTRLSIL.

V is TRBV7-3 and J is TRBJ2-3, with D unresolved. Germline assignment: CDR1 SGHTA and CDR2 FQGTGA. CDR3 length: 15 residues. Trimming cost V 5 bases and J 1 base, with 13 bases left between them. CDR3 nucleotides: TGTGCCAGCAGCCCCGCGGTGAGCGGCACAGATACGCAGTATTTT. This codes for CASSPAVSGTDTQYF.

J is TRBJ2-5 and V is TRBV18; a weak D match, TRBD1 (7 bases). Germline V lookup: CDR1 KGHSH, CDR2 LQKENI. CDR3 length equals 16 residues. Between the trimmed V and J ends, which lost 5 bases and 1 base, there was a span of 17 bases. CDR3: CASSARGRRGQETQYF. The CDR3, as DNA: TGTGCCAGCTCAGCAAGGGGGCGGAGGGGCCAAGAGACCCAGTACTTC.

This chain uses TRBV10-3 with TRBJ2-6, with TRBD1 matching over 9 bases. The CDR3 totals 16 residues. V lost 2 bases and J lost 4; bases outside the gene matches: 3. The germline V gene has CDR1 ENHRY and CDR2 SYGVKD. CDR3 sequence reads: CAISEGQGFGANVLTF. CDR3 DNA: TGTGCCATCAGTGAGGGACAGGGGTTCGGGGCCAACGTCCTGACTTTC.

V is TRBV7-9 and J is TRBJ1-3; TRBD1 might be the D (6 bases). The CDR3 length is 14 residues. Trimming pared 4 bases from V and 6 bases from J, leaving 13 bases between. Germline CDR1 and CDR2: SEHNR and FQNEAQ (reference sequence). CDR3 nucleotide sequence: TGTGCCAGCAGCTCGCCGGGACAAAAAAACACCATATATTTT. Amino acids: CASSSPGQKNTIYF.

The genes are TRBV7-9 and TRBJ1-1; 9 bases map to TRBD1. This CDR3 comprises 16 residues. Germline CDR1 and CDR2: SEHNR and FQNEAQ (reference sequence). V lost 4 bases to trimming and J lost 5 bases; unmatched junction nucleotides: 11. The CDR3 spells CASSWDRAPGGTEAFF. The CDR3 DNA reads as TGTGCCAGCAGCTGGGACAGGGCGCCCGGGGGGACTGAAGCTTTCTTT.

The rearrangement uses TRBV7-9 and TRBJ1-1; 9 bases match TRBD1. The CDR3 is 13 residues long. The junction had 5 bases not matched to a gene; V was cut back by 5 bases and J by 7 bases. CDR1 and CDR2 from the germline V gene are SEHNR and FQNEAQ (reference sequence). This chain's CDR3 is CASSKGQGSEAFF. CDR3 nucleotides: TGTGCCAGCAGCAAGGGACAGGGAAGTGAAGCTTTCTTT.

The chain couples TRBV7-8 to TRBJ2-3, with 8 positions matching TRBD1. From germline, CDR1 is SGHVS and CDR2 FQNEAQ. This CDR3 has 14 amino acids. V lost 6 bases, J lost 1 base, and 3 bases stayed unmatched. CDR3: CASRDREGTDTQYF. CDR3 nucleotides: TGTGCCAGCAGGGACAGGGAGGGCACAGATACGCAGTATTTT.

V and J are TRBV7-9 and TRBJ1-2; no definite D call. The germline V gene encodes CDR1 SEHNR and CDR2 FQNEAQ (reference sequence). Trimming cost V 3 bases and J 2 bases, with 10 bases left between them. This CDR3 contains 14 residues. Here the CDR3 reads CASSFEGGNYGYTF. The DNA for the CDR3 is TGTGCCAGCAGCTTTGAAGGCGGAAACTATGGCTACACCTTC. The full variable domain, its missing parts supplied by reference TRBV7-9 and TRBJ1-2, is DTGVSQNPRHKITKRGQNVTFRCDPISEHNRLYWYRQTLGQGPEFLTYFQNEAQLEKSRLLSDRFSAERPKGSFSTLEIQRTEQGDSAMYLCASSFEGGNYGYTFGSGTRLTVV.

The gene calls are TRBV30 and TRBJ1-1; 9 bases match TRBD1. From germline, CDR1 is GTSNPN and CDR2 SVGIG (reference sequence). V lost 5 bases and J lost 4; bases outside the gene matches: 11. The CDR3 has 15 residues. The CDR3 DNA sequence: TGTGCCTGGCTCCCGGGACAGGGAAGAGTCACTGAAGCTTTCTTT. Encoded protein: CAWLPGQGRVTEAFF.

This clone was seen once. The V call is TRBV12-3 or TRBV12-4, the J call TRBJ1-2; no firm D call. V was trimmed by 1 base and J by 3 bases, leaving 6 bases between them. The CDR3 contains 13 residues. The CDR3 region is CASSLGDYYGYTF. The CDR3 DNA reads TGTGCCAGCAGTTTAGGAGATTACTATGGCTACACCTTC.

This chain joins TRBV2 and TRBJ2-5; maybe TRBD2 (5 bases). CDR3 size: 13 residues. Germline-derived CDR1 and CDR2 are SNHLY and FYNNEI. Trimming stripped 6 bases from V and 4 bases from J, with 12 bases between. The CDR3 protein is CASSPSTRETQYF. CDR3 nucleotides: TGTGCCAGCAGCCCTAGCACGCGAGAGACCCAGTACTTC.

The V and J genes are TRBV18 and TRBJ2-1; 9 positions agree with TRBD2. The CDR3 runs 16 residues. Per germline, CDR1 KGHSH and CDR2 LQKENI. J was trimmed by 9 bases and V by 6 bases; bases with no gene match: 15. The CDR3 coding sequence is TGTGCCAGCTCCCCTGGGTTAGCGGGAGCTGGGGGTGAGCAGTTCTTC. The encoded protein is CASSPGLAGAGGEQFF.

The J gene is TRBJ2-4, the V gene TRBV6-5; no clear D gene. The germline V gene encodes CDR1 MNHEY and CDR2 SVGAGI. The V end was cut by 4 bases, the J end by 8 bases, with 6 bases between. The CDR3 is 11 residues long. The CDR3 loop is CASSSGYIQYF. The CDR3 nucleotides read TGTGCCAGCAGTTCCGGTTACATTCAGTACTTC.

The chain combines TRBV20-1 with TRBJ2-1, with 9 bases that match TRBD2. CDR1 is DFQATT, CDR2 SNEGSKA, per germline (reference sequence). The CDR3 length is 14 residues. Trimming took 3 bases from V and 5 from J; bases not matched to a gene: 5. CDR3 region: CSASLSSGNNEQFF. The CDR3 nucleotides read TGCAGTGCTAGTTTGTCTAGCGGGAACAATGAGCAGTTCTTC.

The chain carries TRBV7-9 and TRBJ2-2; D is unclear. From germline, CDR1 is SEHNR and CDR2 FQNEAQ (reference sequence). V dropped 5 bases and J dropped 1 base, with 17 bases sitting between them. The CDR3 has 17 residues. CDR3 sequence: CASSPIPNSLNTGELFF. DNA for the CDR3: TGTGCCAGCAGCCCGATCCCGAACTCGTTGAACACCGGGGAGCTGTTTTTT.

The V call is TRBV28, the J call TRBJ2-2; TRBD1 is a possible D gene (7 bases). The germline V gene has CDR1 MDHEN and CDR2 SYDVKM. The CDR3 has 17 residues. Trimming left V 2 bases short and J 2 bases short, with 15 bases between. The CDR3, as DNA: TGTGCCAGCAGTTTAATAAGGGGGGACAGCAACACCGGGGAGCTGTTTTTT. Amino acid sequence: CASSLIRGDSNTGELFF.

V gene TRBV2 combines with J gene TRBJ2-6; 12 bases fit TRBD2. The CDR3 loop spans 17 amino acids. Trimming cost V 6 bases and J 2 bases; bases outside gene matches: 5. In germline, CDR1 is SNHLY, CDR2 FYNNEI. The CDR3 DNA reads as TGTGCCAGCAGCTCTACTAGCGGGGGGACTGGGGCCAACGTCCTGACTTTC. This translates into CASSSTSGGTGANVLTF.

The chain combines TRBV7-9 with TRBJ1-1; the D gene is possibly TRBD1 (5 bases). V lost 1 base, J lost 5 bases, and 11 bases lay in between. The CDR3 loop spans 14 amino acids. Looked up from germline, CDR1 is SEHNR and CDR2 is FQNEAQ (reference sequence). CDR3 region: CASSLDFSGTEAFF. The CDR3 nucleotides read TGTGCCAGCAGCTTAGATTTTTCAGGGACTGAAGCTTTCTTT.

This clone has a single count. In DNA form, the CDR3 reads TGTGCCACCAGTGACCCCGACAGGGGGCGGGATGGCTACACCTTC. As protein: CATSDPDRGRDGYTF. The chain recombines TRBV24-1 with TRBJ1-2, with 10 bases lining up with TRBD1. Trimming at V came to 4 bases and at J to 6 bases, leaving 7 bases not matched to a gene. Germline values: CDR1 KGHDR, CDR2 SFDVKD. CDR3 length: 15 amino acids.

The rearrangement links TRBV28 to TRBJ2-7; 7 bases align to TRBD2. V trimming: 4 bases; J trimming: 0 bases; junction bases outside the gene matches: 9. Germline CDR1 and CDR2: MDHEN and SYDVKM. The CDR3 contains 16 residues. The DNA of the CDR3 is TGTGCCAGCAGTTCATCAGCGGGATCTAGCTCCTACGAGCAGTACTTC. It translates to CASSSSAGSSSYEQYF.

The V call is TRBV7-2, the J call TRBJ1-5, with 7 bases fitting TRBD1. V was pared by 1 base and J by 7 bases, with 10 bases of the junction left unmatched. Germline CDR1 reads SGHTA; CDR2 reads FQGNSA. This CDR3 region has 16 residues. The CDR3: CASSLGGTVSGQPQHF. In DNA, the CDR3 is TGTGCCAGCAGCTTAGGGGGGACAGTCTCGGGACAGCCCCAGCATTTT. Based on the CDR3 plus reference TRBV7-2 and TRBJ1-5, the full variable domain is GAGVSQSPSNKVTEKGKDVELRCDPISGHTALYWYRQSLGQGLEFLIYFQGNSAPDKSGLPSDRFSAERTGGSVSTLTIQRTQQEDSAVYLCASSLGGTVSGQPQHFGDGTRLSIL.

The V gene is TRBV5-5, the J gene TRBJ2-7, with D tentatively TRBD2 (6 bases). CDR1 and CDR2 from the germline V gene are SGHKS and YYEKEE (reference sequence). Trimming pared 4 bases from V and 1 base from J, leaving 15 bases between. The CDR3 has 15 residues. CDR3 residues: CASSPRGGLSYEQYF. CDR3 bases: TGTGCCAGCAGCCCGAGGGGAGGCCTATCCTACGAGCAGTACTTC.